A single sample gave rise to the 17 T cell receptor beta chains below, sequenced in a study of T-cell reconstitution after alpha-beta-depleted transplantation in children. Preparation of the TCRbeta library involved a method that used unique molecular identifiers. TCRdb re-called the PCR reads through MiXCR, storing one row per CDR3 protein. The repertoire holds a few hundred thousand distinct CDR3 sequences, with 16% as singletons. This specimen was PBMCs, mostly from graft donor cells, taken 360 days after TCRalphabeta/CD19-depleted stem cell transplant. All receptors come from a boy under three years old who had a stem cell transplant for Wiskott-Aldrich syndrome, so the T cells may come from the graft donor.

The V gene is TRBV6-1, the J gene TRBJ2-7, with 7 bases identical to TRBD1. The CDR3 covers 15 residues. Looked up from germline, CDR1 is MNHNS and CDR2 is SASEGT. Trimming cost V 6 bases and J 0 bases; bases outside gene matches: 8. This CDR3 is CASSLTGALSYEQYF. The CDR3 DNA sequence: TGTGCCAGCAGCCTCACAGGGGCCCTCTCCTACGAGCAGTACTTC.

The rearrangement joins TRBV5-1 to TRBJ1-1, with D possibly matching TRBD1 (5 bases). The CDR3 runs to 15 residues. The V and J ends lost 0 bases and 1 base respectively, with 10 bases between them. The germline V gene has CDR1 SGHRS and CDR2 YFSETQ. This CDR3 is CASSLAGHWNTEAFF. The CDR3 DNA reads TGCGCCAGCAGCTTGGCCGGACACTGGAACACTGAAGCTTTCTTT.

This clonotype was observed a few times. The chain recombines TRBV28 with TRBJ2-7; D uncertain. This CDR3 comprises 13 residues. Trimming cost V 2 bases and J 2 bases, with 7 bases left between them. CDR1 and CDR2 from the germline V gene are MDHEN and SYDVKM. DNA for the CDR3: TGTGCCAGCAGTTTAGGCAGGCCCTACGAGCAGTACTTC. Translating it yields CASSLGRPYEQYF. The whole variable domain, filled in from reference TRBV28 and TRBJ2-7, reads DVKVTQSSRYLVKRTGEKVFLECVQDMDHENMFWYRQDPGLGLRLIYFSYDVKMKEKGDIPEGYSVSREKKERFSLILESASTNQTSMYLCASSLGRPYEQYFGPGTRLTVT.

The chain recombines TRBV19 with TRBJ2-1, with D perhaps TRBD1 (6 bases). The germline V gene has CDR1 LNHDA and CDR2 SQIVND (reference sequence). The CDR3 sequence is 14 residues long. Trimming removed 7 bases from V and 8 bases from J, with 18 bases in between. This CDR3 is CASTRDILWDEQFF. The CDR3 DNA sequence: TGTGCCAGTACCAGGGACATCCTTTGGGATGAGCAGTTCTTC.

This clonotype was detected once. The chain recombines TRBV28 with TRBJ2-3, with 8 bases that match TRBD2. The V segment lost 2 bases and the J segment 4 bases; nucleotides outside the gene matches: 5. The CDR3 has 15 residues. CDR1 is MDHEN and CDR2 is SYDVKM in the germline V gene. CDR3: CASSLQGRGADTQYF. DNA of the CDR3: TGTGCCAGCAGTTTACAGGGGCGGGGGGCAGATACGCAGTATTTT.

There are a few counts of this clonotype. V gene TRBV24-1 combines with J gene TRBJ2-1, with 11 bases matching TRBD1. This CDR3 is built from 14 residues. The germline CDR1 and CDR2 sequences are KGHDR and SFDVKD. Trimming at V came to 10 bases and at J to 6 bases, leaving 7 bases not matched to a gene. As DNA, the CDR3 is TGTGCCACTCGCCGGGACAGGGGGTCCAATGAGCAGTTCTTC. Its translation is CATRRDRGSNEQFF.

The chain joins TRBV5-1 to TRBJ2-3, with 12 bases aligning to TRBD2. V was clipped by 1 base and J by 1 base; unmatched bases: 4. The CDR3 sequence is 17 residues long. The germline V gene encodes CDR1 SGHRS and CDR2 YFSETQ. DNA of the CDR3: TGCGCCAGCAGCTTGCACCGGACTAGCGGGGGCACAGATACGCAGTATTTT. This translates into CASSLHRTSGGTDTQYF.

This clonotype was observed a handful of times. V usage is TRBV3-1 and J usage is TRBJ2-2; D remains ambiguous. Trimming pared 6 bases from V and 1 base from J, leaving 12 bases between. CDR1 is LGHDT, CDR2 YNNKEL, per germline (reference sequence). The CDR3 is 15 residues long. The CDR3 region has the DNA TGTGCCAGCAGGCGCGCGTGGGGGAACACCGGGGAGCTGTTTTTT. This translates into CASRRAWGNTGELFF.

The chain employs TRBV5-1 and TRBJ2-4; D tentatively reads TRBD1 or TRBD2 (5 bases each). This CDR3 has 14 amino acids. Per germline, CDR1 SGHRS and CDR2 YFSETQ. Trimming took 1 base from V and 8 from J, leaving 13 bases between them. Here the CDR3 DNA reads TGCGCCAGCAGCTTGTTCGGGGCTTCGGACATTCAGTACTTC. Its translation: CASSLFGASDIQYF.

The chain combines TRBV6-2 or TRBV6-3 with TRBJ2-7, with a weak D call TRBD1 (5 bases). The CDR3 loop spans 14 amino acids. Trimming removed 6 bases at V and 6 bases at J, with 18 bases between. From germline, CDR1 is MNHEY and CDR2 SVGEGT. For the CDR3, the DNA is TGTGCCAGCAGAACAGGCCCCGCTCCTGGCGAGCAGTACTTC. Its protein is CASRTGPAPGEQYF.

This clonotype was picked up a small number of times. The V and J genes are TRBV7-9 and TRBJ2-3; no reliable D call. The CDR3 loop spans 15 amino acids. V was pared by 2 bases and J by 2 bases, with 11 bases between. The germline gives CDR1 SEHNR, CDR2 FQNEAQ (reference sequence). This CDR3 is CASSLKGSLTDTQYF. The DNA of the CDR3 is TGTGCCAGCAGCTTAAAAGGGTCCCTCACAGATACGCAGTATTTT.

The gene calls are TRBV15 and TRBJ2-7; D is uncertain. V lost 6 bases and J lost 5, with 14 bases in between. Per germline, CDR1 LNHNV and CDR2 YYDKDF (reference sequence). CDR3 length equals 13 residues. CDR3 in amino acids: CATSSRNSHEQYF. CDR3 nucleotides: TGTGCCACCAGTAGCAGGAACAGCCACGAGCAGTACTTC. The variable domain in full, completed from reference TRBV15 and TRBJ2-7, reads DAMVIQNPRYQVTQFGKPVTLSCSQTLNHNVMYWYQQKSSQAPKLLFHYYDKDFNNEADTPDNFQSRRPNTSFCFLDIRSPGLGDTAMYLCATSSRNSHEQYFGPGTRLTVT.

The rearrangement links TRBV20-1 to TRBJ2-7, with a tentative D call TRBD2 (6 bases). Between the trimmed V and J ends, which lost 6 bases and 2 bases, there was a span of 14 bases. The CDR3 length is 13 residues. CDR1 is DFQATT, CDR2 SNEGSKA, per germline (reference sequence). In DNA, the CDR3 is TGCAGTGCCCTAAGGCGGGGAACCTACGAGCAGTACTTC. Amino acids: CSALRRGTYEQYF.

The rearrangement joins TRBV20-1 to TRBJ2-5, with a tentative D call TRBD2 (5 bases). V was shortened by 3 bases and J by 5 bases, with 10 bases between the two germline ends. Germline CDR1 is DFQATT and CDR2 is SNEGSKA (reference sequence). The CDR3 covers 12 residues. CDR3 region: CSARVLAETQYF. In nucleotides, the CDR3 is TGCAGTGCTAGGGTCTTAGCGGAGACCCAGTACTTC.

This clonotype came up a few times. V usage is TRBV7-2 and J usage is TRBJ2-3; 8 nucleotides agree with TRBD2. The CDR3 is 19 residues long. The junction had 17 bases not matched to a gene; V was cut back by 0 bases and J by 6 bases. Germline CDR1 is SGHTA and CDR2 is FQGNSA. In DNA form, the CDR3 reads TGTGCCAGCAGCTTAGCGGGCAAACTAGCGGTCTACAAGTGGGATACGCAGTATTTT. It yields the protein CASSLAGKLAVYKWDTQYF. The full variable domain, its missing parts supplied by reference TRBV7-2 and TRBJ2-3, is GAGVSQSPSNKVTEKGKDVELRCDPISGHTALYWYRQSLGQGLEFLIYFQGNSAPDKSGLPSDRFSAERTGGSVSTLTIQRTQQEDSAVYLCASSLAGKLAVYKWDTQYFGPGTRLTVL.

This clonotype was counted ten times or more. The chain carries TRBV18 and TRBJ2-2, with 8 bases aligning to TRBD1. Trimming removed 4 bases from V and 0 bases from J; junction bases left unmatched: 4. CDR1 is KGHSH and CDR2 is LQKENI in the germline V gene. The CDR3 spans 16 residues. CDR3 nucleotides: TGTGCCAGCTCACTCCGGACAGGGACGAACACCGGGGAGCTGTTTTTT. Protein product: CASSLRTGTNTGELFF.

The rearrangement links TRBV7-2 to TRBJ2-7; D gene ambiguous. Germline V lookup: CDR1 SGHTA, CDR2 FQGNSA. V was clipped by 6 bases and J by 4 bases, with 16 bases between them. CDR3 size: 14 residues. The CDR3 loop is CASSLTSRVYEQYF. Here the CDR3 DNA reads TGTGCCAGCAGTCTAACCTCTAGGGTATACGAGCAGTACTTC.